This is a list of T cell receptor beta chains from one sample in a study of cytomegalovirus exposure and HLA in healthy donors. The data were produced by immunoSEQ multiplex PCR, yet TCRdb's version contains in-frame clones alone and is incomplete. The sample shows about 160,000 clones, approximately 84% of them seen only once. The source material was PBMCs. The receptor source for this set is a male donor in good health and CMV-seropositive. The CDR3 runs from the conserved cysteine through the conserved F or W. The order of the fields is V gene, D gene, J gene, clone size, CDR3 DNA, CDR3 protein. The D gene is left open where the match is weak. Size tells how often a clone was seen (once, few, many) or the class of an expanded clone, and some rows leave it out.

v_gene: TRBV28
d_gene: .
j_gene: TRBJ1-1
abundance: .
CDR3nt: TGTGCCAGCAGTTTTTTCGAGGGAAAAGTTGCCGAAGCTTTCTTT
CDR3aa: CASSFFEGKVAEAFF

v_gene: TRBV19
d_gene: .
j_gene: TRBJ2-2
abundance: .
CDR3nt: TGTGCCAGTAGTATTAGTCCGGGTGGGACCGGGGAGCTGTTTTTT
CDR3aa: CASSISPGGTGELFF

v_gene: TRBV30
d_gene: .
j_gene: TRBJ1-1
abundance: .
CDR3nt: TGTGCCTGGAGCCCCGCTGGCAGGCCGCTCTCTGAAGCTTTCTTT
CDR3aa: CAWSPAGRPLSEAFF

v_gene: TRBV6-5
d_gene: .
j_gene: TRBJ2-1
abundance: .
CDR3nt: TGTGCCAGCAGGCAAGCCAATGAGCAGTTCTTC
CDR3aa: CASRQANEQFF

v_gene: TRBV6-5
d_gene: TRBD1
j_gene: TRBJ1-1
abundance: few
CDR3nt: TGTGCCAGCAGTATAGACAGGGAAGGGACTGAAGCTTTCTTT
CDR3aa: CASSIDREGTEAFF

v_gene: TRBV27
d_gene: .
j_gene: TRBJ2-2
abundance: few
CDR3nt: TGTGCCAGCAGTTTCCCTTCTACCGGGGAGCTGTTTTTT
CDR3aa: CASSFPSTGELFF

v_gene: TRBV28
d_gene: .
j_gene: TRBJ1-2
abundance: .
CDR3nt: TGTGCCAGCAGTCAGTTCGACTATGGCTACACCTTC
CDR3aa: CASSQFDYGYTF

v_gene: TRBV5-4
d_gene: TRBD2
j_gene: TRBJ2-1
abundance: .
CDR3nt: TGTGCCAGCAGCTCCGACCCTAGCGGCGGCCGGTTCTTC
CDR3aa: CASSSDPSGGRFF

v_gene: TRBV9
d_gene: TRBD1
j_gene: TRBJ1-4
abundance: .
CDR3nt: TGTGCCAGCAGCCCTCTACAGGGGGCAGGGGAAAAACTGTTTTTT
CDR3aa: CASSPLQGAGEKLFF

v_gene: TRBV5-1
d_gene: TRBD1
j_gene: TRBJ2-5
abundance: few
CDR3nt: TGCGCCAGCAGCTTGGGAGGGACAGGGGGAGAGACCCAGTACTTC
CDR3aa: CASSLGGTGGETQYF

v_gene: TRBV5-4
d_gene: .
j_gene: TRBJ1-1
abundance: .
CDR3nt: .
CDR3aa: CASSFGQGITFF

v_gene: TRBV10-3
d_gene: .
j_gene: TRBJ2-7
abundance: .
CDR3nt: TGTGCCATCAGTGGAAGAGAGACAGGACCGGGCGTCTACGAGCAGTACTTC
CDR3aa: CAISGRETGPGVYEQYF

v_gene: TRBV19
d_gene: .
j_gene: TRBJ1-6
abundance: .
CDR3nt: TGTGCCTCAGGACGGGAGGATTCACCCCTCCACTTT
CDR3aa: CASGREDSPLHF

v_gene: TRBV7-3
d_gene: TRBD1
j_gene: TRBJ1-4
abundance: few
CDR3nt: TGTGCCAGCAGCCCAAACCCGACAGGGACTAATGAAAAACTGTTTTTT
CDR3aa: CASSPNPTGTNEKLFF

v_gene: TRBV4-1
d_gene: .
j_gene: TRBJ1-6
abundance: .
CDR3nt: TGCGCCAGCAGCCAAGCGGTCCCCTGGGCCTCCTATAATTCACCCCTCCACTTT
CDR3aa: CASSQAVPWASYNSPLHF

v_gene: TRBV7-9
d_gene: .
j_gene: TRBJ2-7
abundance: .
CDR3nt: TGTGCCAGCGTCCGGGGAGACTACGAGCAGTACTTC
CDR3aa: CASVRGDYEQYF

v_gene: TRBV7-2
d_gene: .
j_gene: TRBJ2-2
abundance: .
CDR3nt: TGTGCCAGCAGCTTGGTAACAGGCATAAACACCGGGGAGCTGTTTTTT
CDR3aa: CASSLVTGINTGELFF

v_gene: TRBV5-4
d_gene: TRBD2
j_gene: TRBJ2-3
abundance: .
CDR3nt: TGTGCCAGCAGCTTTACCGGGGGGACGCAGTATTTT
CDR3aa: CASSFTGGTQYF

v_gene: TRBV7-2
d_gene: .
j_gene: TRBJ1-2
abundance: .
CDR3nt: TGTGCCAGCAGCCCCTACGCCCAGGGCAACTATGGCTACACCTTC
CDR3aa: CASSPYAQGNYGYTF

v_gene: TRBV11-2
d_gene: .
j_gene: TRBJ1-4
abundance: few
CDR3nt: TGTGCCAGCAGCTTAGGTCAGGGGCTGGAAAAACTGTTTTTT
CDR3aa: CASSLGQGLEKLFF

v_gene: TRBV30
d_gene: .
j_gene: TRBJ2-3
abundance: few
CDR3nt: TGTGCCTGGAGGACCCAGGCCACAGATACGCAGTATTTT
CDR3aa: CAWRTQATDTQYF

v_gene: TRBV29-1
d_gene: .
j_gene: TRBJ1-1
abundance: .
CDR3nt: TGCAGCGTCCAGGGGCTTGAAGCTTTCTTT
CDR3aa: CSVQGLEAFF

v_gene: TRBV19
d_gene: .
j_gene: TRBJ2-7
abundance: .
CDR3nt: TGTGCCAGTAGTATAGAGGCAGCCTACGAGCAGTACTTC
CDR3aa: CASSIEAAYEQYF

v_gene: TRBV7-8
d_gene: .
j_gene: TRBJ1-1
abundance: .
CDR3nt: TGTGCCAGCAGCAAGACACTCCTGAACACTGAAGCTTTCTTT
CDR3aa: CASSKTLLNTEAFF

v_gene: TRBV12-5
d_gene: .
j_gene: TRBJ2-7
abundance: .
CDR3nt: TGTGCTAGTGGTTTGGACCATTTGAACGAGCAGTACTTC
CDR3aa: CASGLDHLNEQYF

v_gene: TRBV6-5
d_gene: .
j_gene: TRBJ1-3
abundance: .
CDR3nt: TGTGCCAGCAGTTACTCGAGGTTCTCTGGAAACACCATATATTTT
CDR3aa: CASSYSRFSGNTIYF

v_gene: TRBV19
d_gene: TRBD2
j_gene: TRBJ2-1
abundance: .
CDR3nt: TGTGCCAGTAGTATAGTGCGGGAGCTGAACAATGAGCAGTTCTTC
CDR3aa: CASSIVRELNNEQFF

v_gene: TRBV7-7
d_gene: .
j_gene: TRBJ2-2
abundance: once
CDR3nt: TGTGCTAGCAGCCCAGCCGGGCAGGGGGGCGCCGGGGAGCTGTTTTTT
CDR3aa: CASSPAGQGGAGELFF

v_gene: TRBV9
d_gene: .
j_gene: TRBJ1-5
abundance: .
CDR3nt: TGTGCCAGCAGCGTAGGCGGAGTAAGCAATCAGCCCCAGCATTTT
CDR3aa: CASSVGGVSNQPQHF

v_gene: TRBV6-5
d_gene: .
j_gene: TRBJ2-1
abundance: .
CDR3nt: TGTGCCAGCAGTTATGGGCCGAACAATGAGCAGTTCTTC
CDR3aa: CASSYGPNNEQFF

v_gene: TRBV28
d_gene: .
j_gene: TRBJ1-2
abundance: .
CDR3nt: TGTGCCAGCAGTTTACCCCGGACAGATAACTATGGCTACACCTTC
CDR3aa: CASSLPRTDNYGYTF

v_gene: TRBV6-5
d_gene: .
j_gene: TRBJ2-1
abundance: .
CDR3nt: TGTGCCAGCAGTTACGACGGGAGCTCCTACAATGAGCAGTTCTTC
CDR3aa: CASSYDGSSYNEQFF

v_gene: TRBV28
d_gene: TRBD1
j_gene: TRBJ1-5
abundance: .
CDR3nt: TGTGCCAGCAGTCCACCAGGGGGCGCAGGCAGTCAGCCCCAGCATTTT
CDR3aa: CASSPPGGAGSQPQHF

v_gene: TRBV19
d_gene: .
j_gene: TRBJ1-5
abundance: .
CDR3nt: TGTGCCAGTAGTATAGGACTTCCTCAGCCCCAGCATTTT
CDR3aa: CASSIGLPQPQHF

v_gene: TRBV28
d_gene: TRBD1
j_gene: TRBJ2-7
abundance: .
CDR3nt: TGTGCCAGCAGTACGTCCGGGACAGGGTTCTACGAGCAGTACTTC
CDR3aa: CASSTSGTGFYEQYF

v_gene: TRBV13
d_gene: .
j_gene: TRBJ1-3
abundance: .
CDR3nt: TGTGCCAGCAGCTTAACTGGGCGTGGAAACACCATATATTTT
CDR3aa: CASSLTGRGNTIYF

v_gene: TRBV7-2
d_gene: .
j_gene: TRBJ2-2
abundance: .
CDR3nt: TGTGCCAGCAGCCGGCTTAACCGGGGCACCGGGGAGCTGTTTTTT
CDR3aa: CASSRLNRGTGELFF

v_gene: TRBV7-9
d_gene: .
j_gene: TRBJ2-2
abundance: .
CDR3nt: TGTGCCAGCAGCCCAGCTCGACGGGGAGCGGGCACCGGGGAGCTGTTTTTT
CDR3aa: CASSPARRGAGTGELFF

v_gene: TRBV2
d_gene: TRBD1
j_gene: TRBJ2-1
abundance: .
CDR3nt: TGTGCCAGCAGAGGTGGGACAGGCCCTTACAATGAGCAGTTCTTC
CDR3aa: CASRGGTGPYNEQFF

v_gene: TRBV7-3
d_gene: .
j_gene: TRBJ2-5
abundance: .
CDR3nt: TGTGCCAGCAGCCCGAGGGGGGGGAGGGGCGAGACCCAGTACTTC
CDR3aa: CASSPRGGRGETQYF

v_gene: TRBV29-1
d_gene: TRBD1
j_gene: TRBJ1-2
abundance: .
CDR3nt: TGCAGCTTTTTCTCCCCTACCGGGACAGGCGAGAATTATGGCTACACCTTC
CDR3aa: CSFFSPTGTGENYGYTF

v_gene: TRBV6-5
d_gene: TRBD2
j_gene: TRBJ2-7
abundance: .
CDR3nt: TGTGCCAGCACGTCTAGCGGGGGCCTCTACGAGCAGTACTTC
CDR3aa: CASTSSGGLYEQYF

v_gene: TRBV29-1
d_gene: TRBD1
j_gene: TRBJ1-1
abundance: .
CDR3nt: TGCAGCGTTGCAAGGGGGCTTGGCACTGAAGCTTTCTTT
CDR3aa: CSVARGLGTEAFF

v_gene: TRBV7-2
d_gene: .
j_gene: TRBJ1-1
abundance: .
CDR3nt: TGTGCCAGCAGCCTGGGGGGGGAAAACACTGAAGCTTTCTTT
CDR3aa: CASSLGGENTEAFF

v_gene: TRBV7-9
d_gene: .
j_gene: TRBJ2-7
abundance: .
CDR3nt: TGTGCCAGCAGCTTAGGGACAGCCTCCTACGAGCAGTACTTC
CDR3aa: CASSLGTASYEQYF

v_gene: TRBV19
d_gene: .
j_gene: TRBJ1-3
abundance: .
CDR3nt: TGTGCCAGTGAAATGAGCCTCTCTGGAAACACCATATATTTT
CDR3aa: CASEMSLSGNTIYF

v_gene: TRBV14
d_gene: .
j_gene: TRBJ1-3
abundance: few
CDR3nt: TGTGCCAGCAGCTCTTTTGGAAACACCATATATTTT
CDR3aa: CASSSFGNTIYF

v_gene: TRBV12-5
d_gene: TRBD2
j_gene: TRBJ2-1
abundance: .
CDR3nt: TGTGCTAGTGGTTTAAGGCTAGCGGGCCACAATGAGCAGTTCTTC
CDR3aa: CASGLRLAGHNEQFF

v_gene: TRBV5-1
d_gene: TRBD2
j_gene: TRBJ2-5
abundance: .
CDR3nt: TGCGCCAGCAGCCCGATGTCCAGCGGGGGGCGGGAGACCCAGTACTTC
CDR3aa: CASSPMSSGGRETQYF

v_gene: TRBV2
d_gene: TRBD1
j_gene: TRBJ1-2
abundance: .
CDR3nt: TGTGCCACCTCGGACAGGAATGGCTACACCTTC
CDR3aa: CATSDRNGYTF

v_gene: TRBV7-9
d_gene: TRBD2
j_gene: TRBJ2-7
abundance: few
CDR3nt: TGTGCCAGCAGCATCTTGGGCCTAGCGGGAGCCGAGCAGTACTTC
CDR3aa: CASSILGLAGAEQYF

v_gene: TRBV5-5
d_gene: TRBD1
j_gene: TRBJ1-3
abundance: .
CDR3nt: TGTGCCAGCAGCCGGGACAGGGATGACACCATATATTTT
CDR3aa: CASSRDRDDTIYF